The 27 T cell receptor beta chains reported below all come from one sample, sequenced in a study of CD8+ T cells in alopecia areata. RNA was extracted and reverse transcribed into cDNA as the sequencing template. TCRdb's copy holds only in-frame clones and misses some; the assay was immunoSEQ multiplex PCR. The sample contains under 350,000 clones, none occurring once; 0.9% to 1.5% lies in the top ten. After pooling, cutaneous lymph node cells were sorted with CD4, CD8alpha, NKG2D, NKG2ACE and other markers. Specimen: CD4+ T cells sorted from a lymph node. All receptors derive from a C3H/HeJ mouse with alopecia areata. The mouse strain carries the MHC haplotype H2-k.

There are a few counts of this clone. All gene names here are mouse names. Sequencing ends 3 residues short of the CDR3 end; the germline J gene provides the rest. The chain has TRBV13-2 and TRBJ1-6; 11 bases are shared with TRBD1. TRBJ1-6 is reported as an ORF; its role is uncertain. There are 17 residues in the CDR3. The ends lost 2 bases at V and 4 bases at J; junction bases unmatched: 5. CDR1 and CDR2 from the germline V gene are NNHNN and SYGAGS (reference sequence). Here the CDR3 reads CASGEGQGAEYNSPLYF. The CDR3 bases that were read are TGTGCCAGCGGTGAAGGACAGGGGGCGGAGTATAATTCGCCC.

As to this clone: Gene names denote mouse genes. The read comes to an end 4 residues before the CDR3 does, leaving the germline J gene to fill in the end. The chain uses TRBV17 and TRBJ2-5, with D perhaps matching TRBD2 (6 bases). Germline CDR1 reads MNHDT; CDR2 reads YYDKIL. The CDR3 covers 14 residues. Trimming cost V 5 bases and J 0 bases, with 9 bases left between them. The CDR3 region is CASSWGLNQDTQYF. CDR3 DNA (partial): TGTGCTAGCAGTTGGGGACTTAACCAAGAC. Full variable domain (rest looked up from reference TRBV17 and TRBJ2-5): DTTVKQNPRYKLARVGKPVNLICSQTMNHDTMYWYQKKPNQAPKLLLFYYDKILNREADTFEKFQSSRPNNSFCSLYIGSAGLEYSAMYLCASSWGLNQDTQYFGPGTRLLVL.

This clone has more than one count but fewer than ten. Genes and germline come from the mouse. The sequence runs out 4 residues before the end of the CDR3; the remainder is reconstructed from the germline J gene. Other nucleotide sequences in the sample specify the same CDR3. The chain employs TRBV1 and TRBJ1-1; D remains ambiguous. Germline V CDR1 and CDR2: NSQYPW, LRSPGD (reference sequence). The CDR3 length is 13 residues. CDR3 amino acids: CTCSAGGDTEVFF. CDR3 bases read: TGCACCTGCAGTGCAGGGGGAGATACA.

This clone was found a few times. Mouse gene names and germline throughout. The CDR3 end falls 4 residues outside the read, so it is completed with the germline J gene. The J gene is TRBJ2-7, the V gene TRBV14; D perhaps matches TRBD1 (6 bases). Germline-derived CDR1 and CDR2 are SGHDT and FRDEAV. V was pared by 5 bases and J by 0 bases, with 12 bases between. CDR3 length equals 14 residues. The sequenced part of the CDR3 DNA is TGTGCCAGCAGCCCCGGACAGAGCTCCTAT. This gives the protein CASSPGQSSY. The CDR3 in its entirety is CASSPGQSSYEQYF.

A note on this clone: Mouse germline and gene names are used. The CDR3 reads CASSQRVDYAEQFF. CDR3 bases read: TGTGCCAGCAGCCAAAGGGTGGACTATGCT. This rearrangement joins TRBV5 to TRBJ2-1; D gene uncertain. The sequence runs out 4 residues before the end of the CDR3; the remainder is reconstructed from the germline J gene. This CDR3 region has 14 residues. V was clipped by 2 bases and J by 2 bases, with 7 bases between them. The germline CDR1 and CDR2 sequences are LGHNA and YNLKQL (reference sequence).

Of note for this clone: Mouse gene names and germline throughout. The sequenced fragment ends 4 residues before the CDR3 boundary, so the rest is inferred from the germline J gene. The J gene is TRBJ2-7, the V gene TRBV1; 8 nucleotides agree with TRBD1. The CDR3 is made up of 15 amino acids. CDR1 is NSQYPW and CDR2 is LRSPGD in the germline V gene (reference sequence). The J segment lost 2 bases and the V segment lost 1 base, leaving 4 bases of the junction unmatched. CDR3 sequence reads: CTCSAAGGFAYEQYF. CDR3 bases read: TGCACCTGCAGTGCAGCAGGGGGCTTCGCCTAT. Combining the CDR3 with reference TRBV1 and TRBJ2-7 gives the whole variable domain VTLLEQNPRWRLVPRGQAVNLRCILKNSQYPWMSWYQQDLQKQLQWLFTLRSPGDKEVKSLPGADYLATRVTDTELRLQVANMSQGRTLYCTCSAAGGFAYEQYFGPGTRLTVL.

The sample holds many counts of this clone. The germline and genes are mouse ones. The read falls 4 residues short of the CDR3 end, and the missing part is taken from the germline J gene. The same CDR3 is also encoded by other DNA sequences in this sample. V and J are TRBV1 and TRBJ2-3, with unresolved D. CDR3 length equals 13 residues. Trimming shortened V by 1 base and J by 0 bases, and 2 bases separated the two germline ends. Germline V gene data show CDR1 as NSQYPW and CDR2 as LRSPGD (reference sequence). The DNA read from the CDR3 is TGCACCTGCAGTGCAGGGAGTGCAGAA. It is translated as CTCSAGSAE. The CDR3, in full, reads CTCSAGSAETLYF.

This clone was detected only a few times. Each gene name is a mouse one. Read sequence stops 4 residues before the CDR3 end, and the germline J gene provides the missing end. V usage is TRBV19 and J usage is TRBJ2-2, with 9 positions matching TRBD1. This CDR3 has 16 amino acids. V trimming: 3 bases; J trimming: 4 bases; junction bases outside the gene matches: 7. In germline, CDR1 is FNHDT, CDR2 SITEND (reference sequence). Partial CDR3 DNA: TGTGCCAGCAGTAAGGGACAGGGCTTGGTCACCGGG. Its translation is CASSKGQGLVTG. The CDR3 in its entirety is CASSKGQGLVTGQLYF.

This clone was detected a few times. Any gene name here is a mouse gene name. The read ends 3 residues early relative to the CDR3; the germline J gene fills the gap. Other DNA sequences in the sample encode the same CDR3. The rearrangement links TRBV5 to TRBJ1-6; maybe TRBD1 (6 bases). TRBJ1-6 is assigned to the ORF class and has an uncertain function. Trimming removed 1 base at V and 5 bases at J, with 6 bases between. The CDR3 runs 14 residues. CDR1 and CDR2 (germline): LGHNA, YNLKQL (reference sequence). CDR3 amino acids: CASSQGQDNSPLYF. The CDR3 bases that were read are TGTGCCAGCAGCCAAGGACAGGATAATTCGCCC.

Comment on this clone: The gene names here belong to mouse. The CDR3 is cut off 4 residues early in the read; its end comes from the germline J gene. V is TRBV13-1 and J is TRBJ2-2; TRBD1 is a possible D gene (6 bases). V was clipped by 1 base and J by 0 bases, with 7 bases between them. The CDR3 has 15 amino acids. Germline CDR1 NSHNY, CDR2 SYGAGN. This CDR3 reads CASSDKGANTGQLYF. CDR3 DNA (partial): TGTGCCAGCAGTGATAAGGGGGCAAACACCGGG.

In its sample, this clone was seen a few times. These gene names are mouse names. Read coverage stops 4 residues before the CDR3 terminus; the germline J gene supplies the remainder. The chain combines TRBV13-1 with TRBJ2-1; 12 positions match TRBD2. Looked up from germline, CDR1 is NSHNY and CDR2 is SYGAGN. The CDR3 covers 15 residues. The V and J ends lost 2 bases and 6 bases, in that order; junction bases with no gene match: 3. The CDR3 sequence: CASSETGGALAEQFF. The sequenced CDR3 bases are TGTGCCAGCAGTGAGACTGGGGGGGCGCTTGCT.

Regarding this clone: The gene names given are mouse names. The read stops 4 residues short of the end of the CDR3; the missing end is completed from the germline J gene. The chain is built from TRBV31 and TRBJ2-1; the D gene is possibly TRBD1 (6 bases). Trimming took 0 bases from V and 3 from J, leaving 9 bases between them. Germline values: CDR1 GKSSPN, CDR2 SITVG. This CDR3 has 14 residues. CDR3 DNA (partial): TGTGCCTGGAGTCTACAGGGAGTCTATGCT. It encodes CAWSLQGVYA. The entire CDR3 sequence reads CAWSLQGVYAEQFF.

This clone was found a few times. Gene names are the mouse ones. CDR3 loop: CASSLPGQGRDTQYF. The CDR3 bases that were read are TGTGCCAGCAGTCTCCCGGGACAGGGGAGGGAC. V is TRBV19 and J is TRBJ2-5; TRBD1 matches 10 bases. Read sequence stops 4 residues before the CDR3 end, and the germline J gene provides the missing end. This CDR3 has 15 residues. The germline gives CDR1 FNHDT, CDR2 SITEND (reference sequence).

This clone occurred a few times. Here the gene names and germline are mouse. The read terminates 4 residues before the CDR3 end, so the remaining end is supplied by the germline J gene. This sequence joins TRBV4 and TRBJ2-1, with 7 bases identical to TRBD2. This CDR3 contains 14 residues. The V segment lost 5 bases and the J segment 1 base; nucleotides outside the gene matches: 2. CDR1 is LGHDT, CDR2 YNNKQL, per germline (reference sequence). The CDR3: CASSPLGNYAEQFF. The covered CDR3 bases are TGTGCCAGCAGCCCACTGGGGAACTATGCT.

Concerning this clone: The listed genes are named as in mouse. The read is 3 residues too short to cover the CDR3 end, so that end is filled in from the germline J gene. Other DNA sequences within the sample encode an identical CDR3. J is TRBJ1-6 and V is TRBV13-1; D not certain. TRBJ1-6 belongs to the ORF category, with a function that is uncertain. Trimming left V 4 bases short and J 4 bases short, with 3 bases between. The germline V gene encodes CDR1 NSHNY and CDR2 SYGAGN. CDR3 size: 12 residues. CDR3 DNA, as far as it was read: TGTGCCAGCAGTCTTTATAATTCGCCC. Protein sequence: CASSLYNSP. The entire CDR3 protein reads CASSLYNSPLYF.

Concerning this clone: Mouse names are used for the genes. The sequenced fragment ends 4 residues before the CDR3 boundary, so the rest is inferred from the germline J gene. The chain is built from TRBV17 and TRBJ2-3, with D possibly matching TRBD1 (6 bases). Germline assignment: CDR1 MNHDT and CDR2 YYDKIL. Trimming cost V 2 bases and J 1 base, with 10 bases left between them. CDR3 length: 15 amino acids. The CDR3 spells CASSRRGIGAETLYF. The sequenced part of the CDR3 DNA is TGTGCTAGCAGTAGAAGGGGGATTGGTGCAGAA.

Comments on this clone: Gene names follow the mouse nomenclature. The read finishes 3 residues shy of the CDR3 end, and the germline J gene is used to complete it. The chain is built from TRBV31 and TRBJ1-6; 11 nucleotides match TRBD1. TRBJ1-6 is recorded as an ORF, its role being uncertain. Germline-derived CDR1 and CDR2 are GKSSPN and SITVG. Trimming cost V 0 bases and J 7 bases; bases outside gene matches: 2. The CDR3 runs to 15 residues. CDR3 in amino acids: CAWSLGTGGNSPLYF. The covered CDR3 bases are TGTGCCTGGAGTCTAGGGACAGGGGGAAATTCGCCC.

This clone has a handful of counts. Each gene name is a mouse one. Read data end 4 residues before the CDR3 end; the end is taken from the germline J gene. The chain combines TRBV5 with TRBJ1-1, with D perhaps TRBD1 (6 bases). Germline V gene sequence: CDR1 LGHNA, CDR2 YNLKQL (reference sequence). The CDR3 length is 13 residues. Trimming cost V 4 bases and J 3 bases, with 9 bases left between them. This CDR3 is CASSPHRDTEVFF. CDR3 bases read: TGTGCCAGCAGCCCTCACAGGGACACA.

With regard to this clone: Gene names and germline refer to mouse. The read is 4 residues too short to cover the CDR3 end, so that end is filled in from the germline J gene. In the same sample, other DNA sequences code for this CDR3. The rearrangement joins TRBV31 to TRBJ2-3; 8 nucleotides agree with TRBD2. The CDR3 runs to 14 residues. J lost 0 bases, V lost 5 bases, and 4 bases had no gene match. Germline CDR1 and CDR2: GKSSPN and SITVG. The CDR3 bases that were read are TGTGCCTGGGGACTGGGATCTAGTGCAGAA. As protein: CAWGLGSSAE. The whole CDR3 protein is CAWGLGSSAETLYF.

In its sample, this clone was seen a few times. Gene names refer to mouse genes. Read data end 4 residues before the CDR3 end; the end is taken from the germline J gene. The chain employs TRBV13-3 and TRBJ1-2, with 9 positions matching TRBD1. J was trimmed by 3 bases and V by 2 bases; bases with no gene match: 5. The CDR3 consists of 15 residues. CDR1 NNHDY and CDR2 SYVADS come from the germline V gene. The CDR3 sequence: CASSETGGEDSDYTF. The DNA read from the CDR3 is TGTGCCAGCAGTGAGACAGGGGGGGAAGACTCC.

This clone was detected only a few times. The germline and genes are mouse ones. Read sequence stops 4 residues before the CDR3 end, and the germline J gene provides the missing end. V gene TRBV31 combines with J gene TRBJ1-1; the D gene is possibly TRBD1 (5 bases). This CDR3 has 14 residues. Germline V lookup: CDR1 GKSSPN, CDR2 SITVG. The V end lost 0 bases, the J end lost 0 bases, and 8 bases lay between the germline ends. The CDR3 protein is CAWSLGHTNTEVFF. Incomplete CDR3 DNA: TGTGCCTGGAGTCTAGGACATACAAACACA.

This clone has just a few counts. Any gene name here is a mouse gene name. The missing CDR3 end, 4 residues past where the read stops, is filled in from the germline J gene. This sequence joins TRBV1 and TRBJ2-2; D may be TRBD1 (6 bases). Germline CDR1 NSQYPW, CDR2 LRSPGD (reference sequence). The CDR3 covers 17 residues. The V gene lost 0 bases and the J gene lost 0 bases, with 11 bases spanning the gap. The sequenced CDR3 bases are TGCACCTGCAGTGCAGATCGGTGGACAGCAAACACCGGG. Encoded protein: CTCSADRWTANTG. The full-length CDR3 reads as CTCSADRWTANTGQLYF.

Of note for this clone: Gene names are mouse gene names. The DNA ends 4 residues before the CDR3 does, and the rest of the CDR3 is filled in from the germline J gene. The chain joins TRBV31 to TRBJ2-3; D possibly corresponds to TRBD1 (5 bases). The germline gives CDR1 GKSSPN, CDR2 SITVG. The CDR3 extends over 15 amino acids. Between the trimmed V and J ends, which lost 0 bases and 0 bases, there was a span of 10 bases. This chain's CDR3 is CAWSLWTNSAETLYF. CDR3 DNA (partial): TGTGCCTGGAGTCTATGGACAAATAGTGCAGAA.

This clone was counted ten times or more. The genes are named according to mouse. The read ends 4 residues before the CDR3 terminus; that terminus is restored from the germline J gene. The same CDR3 arises from other DNA sequences in this sample as well. The J gene is TRBJ2-2, the V gene TRBV1, with D hard to call. The CDR3 loop spans 14 amino acids. V was cut by 0 bases and J by 2 bases, with 4 bases left in between. Germline V lookup: CDR1 NSQYPW, CDR2 LRSPGD (reference sequence). CDR3 protein: CTCSAEQNTGQLYF. The part of the CDR3 DNA that was read is TGCACCTGCAGTGCAGAACAGAACACCGGG.

For this clone: The gene names given are mouse names. Read data end 4 residues before the CDR3 end; the end is taken from the germline J gene. The V gene is TRBV19, the J gene TRBJ2-7; D is unresolved. The CDR3 has 15 residues. V was trimmed by 1 base and J by 0 bases, leaving 11 bases between them. CDR1 and CDR2 from the germline V gene are FNHDT and SITEND (reference sequence). CDR3 amino acids: CASSIRSTYSYEQYF. The covered CDR3 bases are TGTGCCAGCAGTATAAGGTCCACCTACTCCTAT.

Comments on this clone: Mouse names are used for the genes. The CDR3 extends 4 residues past the end of the read, so its final part is completed from the germline J gene. This chain connects TRBV13-2 to TRBJ2-1; 10 bases fit TRBD2. Germline lookup yields CDR1 NNHNN and CDR2 SYGAGS (reference sequence). The CDR3 totals 15 residues. V lost 2 bases, J lost 5 bases, and 4 bases stayed unmatched. The sequenced CDR3 bases are TGTGCCAGCGGTGAAACCGGGACTGGGGATGCT. It encodes CASGETGTGDA. The full CDR3 is CASGETGTGDAEQFF.

This clone came up a few times. Genes and germline come from the mouse. The read ends 4 residues shy of where the CDR3 ends; the end is completed using the germline J gene. This chain uses TRBV1 with TRBJ2-2; D not resolved. Germline V gene lookup returns CDR1 NSQYPW and CDR2 LRSPGD (reference sequence). CDR3 length equals 15 residues. V was clipped by 0 bases and J by 0 bases, with 5 bases between them. CDR3 residues: CTCSADTTNTGQLYF. The sequenced CDR3 bases are TGCACCTGCAGTGCAGACACAACAAACACCGGG.